This T cell receptor (beta chain) emerged from a study of blood T cell repertoires in COVID-19. The wider study: Samples representing acute and convalescent COVID-19 were sourced from the United States, Italy and Spain. PBMCs, B-cell-depleted T cells, or T cells were the source of the cDNA or gDNA that made up the material.

This clone was counted a single time. The assay was immunoSEQ multiplex PCR, and TCRdb's table has in-frame clones only and misses some. The sample lists about 230,000 clones; about nine tenths were seen once. Trimming removed 4 bases at V and 4 bases at J, with 23 bases between. The CDR3 sequence is 17 residues long. CDR1 SGHRS and CDR2 YFSETQ come from the germline V gene. The sample taken for sequencing was PBMCs or T cells enriched from blood (not recorded which). The sequence came from a woman aged 40-49 years with acute COVID-19. The chain has TRBV5-1 and TRBJ1-1; TRBD1 might be the D (5 bases). The CDR3 DNA sequence: TGCGCCAGCAGCCCATTCCGCCCGGAGGTGGGGGGCACTGAAGCTTTCTTT. Protein: CASSPFRPEVGGTEAFF.